This record concerns one TCR beta chain sequence. Germline CDR1 is SGHTA and CDR2 is FQGTGA. The CDR3 contains 14 residues. With V trimmed by 4 bases and J by 5 bases, 5 bases remained unmatched. This record comes from a study of blood T cell repertoires in COVID-19. Seattle patients were enrolled during active infection and followed longitudinally. Clones were read by immunoSEQ multiplex PCR, and TCRdb kept only the in-frame ones, dropping some. This sample has about 100,000 clones, with around 90% found just once. This rearrangement joins TRBV7-3 to TRBJ2-5; TRBD1 aligns across 9 bases. Sequencing was performed on peripheral blood. The receptor's source is a woman aged 50 to 60 with COVID-19, enrolled during active disease. The CDR3 nucleotides are TGTGCCAGCAGCTCTACAGGGGGCAGGGAGACCCAGTACTTC. It translates to CASSSTGGRETQYF.